These 19 T cell receptor beta chains were all obtained from the same sample, sequenced in a study of blood T cell repertoires in COVID-19. Clones were read by immunoSEQ multiplex PCR, and TCRdb kept only the in-frame ones, dropping some. The sample lists fewer than 250,000 clones; roughly four fifths were seen once. Sample: peripheral blood. The receptors originated from a woman older than 75 with acute or convalescent COVID-19.

The chain's CDR3 is CASSYGTGGEYTEAFF. The CDR3 DNA follows: TGTGCCAGCAGTTATGGGACAGGGGGCGAGTACACTGAAGCTTTCTTT. The chain carries TRBV27 and TRBJ1-1, with 12 bases aligning to TRBD1. CDR1 MNHEY and CDR2 SMNVEV come from the germline V gene (reference sequence). The CDR3 has 16 amino acids. Losses at the gene ends were 4 bases for V and 3 bases for J; bases not matched to a gene: 6.

The J gene is TRBJ2-1, the V gene TRBV29-1; tentatively, D is TRBD2 (5 bases). The CDR3 has 15 amino acids. V gave up 4 bases and J gave up 0 bases, with 13 bases separating them. Germline values: CDR1 SQVTM, CDR2 ANQGSEA. The CDR3 protein is CSVGRRVLSYNEQFF. The CDR3 nucleotides read TGCAGCGTTGGGAGGCGGGTTCTCTCCTACAATGAGCAGTTCTTC.

The V call is TRBV6-2 or TRBV6-3, the J call TRBJ1-2; D gene uncertain. This CDR3 is built from 15 residues. Germline CDR1 reads MNHEY; CDR2 reads SVGEGT. The germline V and J ends were trimmed by 0 bases and 4 bases, with 12 bases remaining between them. CDR3 DNA: TGTGCCAGCAGTTACTCGATTACACAGACCTATGGCTACACCTTC. Its protein is CASSYSITQTYGYTF.

This clone was recorded a few times. This chain uses TRBV11-2 with TRBJ2-7; the match to TRBD1 covers 9 bases. This CDR3 comprises 15 residues. V was clipped by 1 base and J by 3 bases; unmatched bases: 4. Per germline, CDR1 SGHAT and CDR2 FQNNGV. The CDR3 region has the DNA TGTGCCAGCAGCTTAGGACAGGGGGTCTACTACGAGCAGTACTTC. Amino acids: CASSLGQGVYYEQYF.

The rearrangement joins TRBV5-1 to TRBJ1-2, with 7 bases fitting TRBD1. CDR3 length: 13 amino acids. The trim removed 4 bases at V and 6 bases at J, leaving 6 bases unmatched. The germline V gene has CDR1 SGHRS and CDR2 YFSETQ. The CDR3 DNA reads as TGCGCCAGCAGCCCAGGGGGGCTCGATGGCTACACCTTC. Translating it yields CASSPGGLDGYTF.

The chain carries TRBV10-3 and TRBJ2-7; 9 bases align to TRBD1. Germline CDR1 and CDR2: ENHRY and SYGVKD. V was pared by 3 bases and J by 3 bases, with 3 bases of the junction left unmatched. This CDR3 spans 14 amino acids. The CDR3 region is CAISEGTGIYEQYF. The DNA for the CDR3 is TGTGCCATCAGTGAAGGGACAGGGATCTACGAGCAGTACTTC.

This clone is a singleton in its sample. The rearrangement joins TRBV19 to TRBJ2-2, with D possibly TRBD2 on 5 matching bases. The CDR3 is 14 residues long. Per germline, CDR1 LNHDA and CDR2 SQIVND (reference sequence). V dropped 7 bases and J dropped 1 base, with 10 bases sitting between them. The CDR3 sequence: CASKVGGNTGELFF. In nucleotides, the CDR3 is TGTGCCAGTAAGGTAGGAGGGAACACCGGGGAGCTGTTTTTT.

V is TRBV7-3 and J is TRBJ2-1; TRBD1 is a possible D gene (6 bases). Germline loops: CDR1 SGHTA, CDR2 FQGTGA. The CDR3 loop spans 15 amino acids. The germline V and J ends were trimmed by 6 bases and 7 bases, with 19 bases remaining between them. CDR3 nucleotide sequence: TGTGCCAGCAGGCGGGCGGCGGACAGCCAGAATGAGCAGTTCTTC. It codes for CASRRAADSQNEQFF.

The rearrangement joins TRBV15 to TRBJ1-4; the D gene is possibly TRBD1 (5 bases). V lost 2 bases and J 4 bases, leaving 8 bases between the germline ends. CDR3 length equals 14 residues. The germline V gene encodes CDR1 LNHNV and CDR2 YYDKDF (reference sequence). CDR3 DNA: TGTGCCACCAGCAGACAGGGCAGTAATGAAAAACTGTTTTTT. It is translated as CATSRQGSNEKLFF.

The rearrangement uses TRBV19 and TRBJ1-3; tentatively, D is TRBD1 (6 bases). This CDR3 spans 14 amino acids. Germline values: CDR1 LNHDA, CDR2 SQIVND (reference sequence). The V gene lost 8 bases and the J gene lost 4 bases, with 15 bases spanning the gap. CDR3 in amino acids: CASGDRSLGNTIYF. The CDR3 DNA sequence: TGTGCCAGTGGAGACAGGTCGCTGGGAAACACCATATATTTT. Combining the CDR3 with reference TRBV19 and TRBJ1-3 gives the whole variable domain DGGITQSPKYLFRKEGQNVTLSCEQNLNHDAMYWYRQDPGQGLRLIYYSQIVNDFQKGDIAEGYSVSREKKESFPLTVTSAQKNPTAFYLCASGDRSLGNTIYFGEGSWLTVV.

V usage is TRBV27 and J usage is TRBJ2-1; D is unresolved. With 6 bases removed from V and 7 bases from J, the gap between germline ends came to 13 bases. Germline assignment: CDR1 MNHEY and CDR2 SMNVEV (reference sequence). The CDR3 covers 13 residues. CDR3 sequence (DNA): TGTGCCAGCAGCCCCCGAATCGCGAATGAGCAGTTCTTC. This encodes CASSPRIANEQFF.

The CDR3 region has the DNA TGTGCCATCAGTGAGGGGACAGGGGGCTTGCAGCCCCAGCATTTT. Translated: CAISEGTGGLQPQHF. This chain uses TRBV10-3 with TRBJ1-5; 12 positions agree with TRBD1. The V segment lost 2 bases and the J segment 7 bases; nucleotides outside the gene matches: 3. CDR3 size: 15 residues. The germline gives CDR1 ENHRY, CDR2 SYGVKD.

The chain is built from TRBV4-2 and TRBJ2-2, with 7 bases aligning to TRBD1. CDR1 is LGHNA and CDR2 is YNFKEQ in the germline V gene. V was pared by 3 bases and J by 6 bases, with 13 bases of the junction left unmatched. The CDR3 length is 17 residues. CDR3 loop: CASSHDTGAVNPGELFF. The CDR3 bases are TGTGCCAGCAGCCACGATACAGGGGCCGTCAACCCCGGGGAGCTGTTTTTT.

The rearrangement links TRBV6-5 to TRBJ1-2; perhaps TRBD1 as D (6 bases). This CDR3 has 15 amino acids. CDR1 and CDR2 (germline): MNHEY, SVGAGI. Between the trimmed V and J ends, which lost 2 bases and 3 bases, there was a span of 13 bases. The CDR3: CASSYRSQGDYGYTF. As DNA, the CDR3 is TGTGCCAGCAGTTACCGGTCACAGGGAGACTATGGCTACACCTTC.

V usage is TRBV3-1 (or the pseudogene TRBV3-2) and J usage is TRBJ2-2, with TRBD2 identical over 12 bases. Germline loops: CDR1 LGHDT, CDR2 YNNKEL (reference sequence). J was trimmed by 4 bases and V by 4 bases; bases with no gene match: 4. The CDR3 sequence is 16 residues long. Here the CDR3 reads CASSRWTSGVTGELFF. Written as DNA, the CDR3 is TGTGCCAGCAGCCGATGGACTAGCGGGGTCACCGGGGAGCTGTTTTTT.

The sample holds one count of this clone. This chain joins TRBV7-2 and TRBJ2-1; D is ambiguous. V was pared by 4 bases and J by 10 bases, with 14 bases between. This CDR3 spans 13 amino acids. CDR1 is SGHTA and CDR2 is FQGNSA in the germline V gene. The CDR3 spells CASSSRVNAEQFF. The CDR3 nucleotides are TGTGCCAGCAGCTCCCGGGTGAACGCCGAGCAGTTCTTC.

CDR3 region: CASSLGRGNEQFF. Here the CDR3 DNA reads TGCGCCAGCAGCTTGGGTAGGGGCAATGAGCAGTTCTTC. V and J are TRBV5-1 and TRBJ2-1; possible D gene TRBD1, 5 bases. The germline CDR1 and CDR2 sequences are SGHRS and YFSETQ. V lost 0 bases to trimming and J lost 6 bases, with 7 bases between them. There are 13 residues in the CDR3.

The gene calls are TRBV7-2 and TRBJ1-2; 10 bases line up with TRBD1. CDR1 and CDR2 from the germline V gene are SGHTA and FQGNSA. This CDR3 region has 15 residues. V trimming: 5 bases; J trimming: 4 bases; junction bases outside the gene matches: 7. The DNA for the CDR3 is TGTGCCAGCAGCCCAGTCCGGGACAGGGGCTATGGCTACACCTTC. Encoded protein: CASSPVRDRGYGYTF. Complete variable domain (other parts from reference TRBV7-2 and TRBJ1-2): GAGVSQSPSNKVTEKGKDVELRCDPISGHTALYWYRQSLGQGLEFLIYFQGNSAPDKSGLPSDRFSAERTGGSVSTLTIQRTQQEDSAVYLCASSPVRDRGYGYTFGSGTRLTVV.

The rearrangement links TRBV7-9 to TRBJ2-2; D is ambiguous. Per germline, CDR1 SEHNR and CDR2 FQNEAQ (reference sequence). This CDR3 has 14 amino acids. Trimming pared 3 bases from V and 4 bases from J, leaving 9 bases between. CDR3 in amino acids: CASSFPGPTGELFF. CDR3 DNA: TGTGCCAGCAGCTTTCCGGGTCCCACCGGGGAGCTGTTTTTT.